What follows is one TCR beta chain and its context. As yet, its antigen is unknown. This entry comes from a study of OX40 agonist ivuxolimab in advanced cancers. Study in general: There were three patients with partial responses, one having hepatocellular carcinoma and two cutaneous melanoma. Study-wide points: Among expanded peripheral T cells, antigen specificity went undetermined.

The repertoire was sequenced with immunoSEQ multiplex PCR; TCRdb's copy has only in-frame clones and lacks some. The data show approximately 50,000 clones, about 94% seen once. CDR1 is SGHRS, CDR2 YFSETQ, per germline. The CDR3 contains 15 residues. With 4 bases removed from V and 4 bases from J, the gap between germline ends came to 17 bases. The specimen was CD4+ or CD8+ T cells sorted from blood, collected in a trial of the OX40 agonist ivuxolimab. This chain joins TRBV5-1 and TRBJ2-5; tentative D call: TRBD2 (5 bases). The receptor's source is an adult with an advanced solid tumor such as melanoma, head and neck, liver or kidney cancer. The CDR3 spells CASSLYWTPGETQYF. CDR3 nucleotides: TGCGCCAGCAGCCTTTACTGGACTCCAGGAGAGACCCAGTACTTC.